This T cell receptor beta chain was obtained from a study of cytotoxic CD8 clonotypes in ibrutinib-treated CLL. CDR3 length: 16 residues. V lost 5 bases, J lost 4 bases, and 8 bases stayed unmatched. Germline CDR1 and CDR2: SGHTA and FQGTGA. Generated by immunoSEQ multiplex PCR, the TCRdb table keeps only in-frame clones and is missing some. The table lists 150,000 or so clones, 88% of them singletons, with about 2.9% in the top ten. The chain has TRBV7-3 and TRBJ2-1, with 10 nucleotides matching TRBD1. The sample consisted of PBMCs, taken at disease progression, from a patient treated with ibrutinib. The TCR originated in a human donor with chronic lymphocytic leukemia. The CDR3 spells CASSPGQGRGYNEQFF. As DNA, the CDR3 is TGTGCCAGCAGCCCGGGACAGGGGCGAGGATACAATGAGCAGTTCTTC.